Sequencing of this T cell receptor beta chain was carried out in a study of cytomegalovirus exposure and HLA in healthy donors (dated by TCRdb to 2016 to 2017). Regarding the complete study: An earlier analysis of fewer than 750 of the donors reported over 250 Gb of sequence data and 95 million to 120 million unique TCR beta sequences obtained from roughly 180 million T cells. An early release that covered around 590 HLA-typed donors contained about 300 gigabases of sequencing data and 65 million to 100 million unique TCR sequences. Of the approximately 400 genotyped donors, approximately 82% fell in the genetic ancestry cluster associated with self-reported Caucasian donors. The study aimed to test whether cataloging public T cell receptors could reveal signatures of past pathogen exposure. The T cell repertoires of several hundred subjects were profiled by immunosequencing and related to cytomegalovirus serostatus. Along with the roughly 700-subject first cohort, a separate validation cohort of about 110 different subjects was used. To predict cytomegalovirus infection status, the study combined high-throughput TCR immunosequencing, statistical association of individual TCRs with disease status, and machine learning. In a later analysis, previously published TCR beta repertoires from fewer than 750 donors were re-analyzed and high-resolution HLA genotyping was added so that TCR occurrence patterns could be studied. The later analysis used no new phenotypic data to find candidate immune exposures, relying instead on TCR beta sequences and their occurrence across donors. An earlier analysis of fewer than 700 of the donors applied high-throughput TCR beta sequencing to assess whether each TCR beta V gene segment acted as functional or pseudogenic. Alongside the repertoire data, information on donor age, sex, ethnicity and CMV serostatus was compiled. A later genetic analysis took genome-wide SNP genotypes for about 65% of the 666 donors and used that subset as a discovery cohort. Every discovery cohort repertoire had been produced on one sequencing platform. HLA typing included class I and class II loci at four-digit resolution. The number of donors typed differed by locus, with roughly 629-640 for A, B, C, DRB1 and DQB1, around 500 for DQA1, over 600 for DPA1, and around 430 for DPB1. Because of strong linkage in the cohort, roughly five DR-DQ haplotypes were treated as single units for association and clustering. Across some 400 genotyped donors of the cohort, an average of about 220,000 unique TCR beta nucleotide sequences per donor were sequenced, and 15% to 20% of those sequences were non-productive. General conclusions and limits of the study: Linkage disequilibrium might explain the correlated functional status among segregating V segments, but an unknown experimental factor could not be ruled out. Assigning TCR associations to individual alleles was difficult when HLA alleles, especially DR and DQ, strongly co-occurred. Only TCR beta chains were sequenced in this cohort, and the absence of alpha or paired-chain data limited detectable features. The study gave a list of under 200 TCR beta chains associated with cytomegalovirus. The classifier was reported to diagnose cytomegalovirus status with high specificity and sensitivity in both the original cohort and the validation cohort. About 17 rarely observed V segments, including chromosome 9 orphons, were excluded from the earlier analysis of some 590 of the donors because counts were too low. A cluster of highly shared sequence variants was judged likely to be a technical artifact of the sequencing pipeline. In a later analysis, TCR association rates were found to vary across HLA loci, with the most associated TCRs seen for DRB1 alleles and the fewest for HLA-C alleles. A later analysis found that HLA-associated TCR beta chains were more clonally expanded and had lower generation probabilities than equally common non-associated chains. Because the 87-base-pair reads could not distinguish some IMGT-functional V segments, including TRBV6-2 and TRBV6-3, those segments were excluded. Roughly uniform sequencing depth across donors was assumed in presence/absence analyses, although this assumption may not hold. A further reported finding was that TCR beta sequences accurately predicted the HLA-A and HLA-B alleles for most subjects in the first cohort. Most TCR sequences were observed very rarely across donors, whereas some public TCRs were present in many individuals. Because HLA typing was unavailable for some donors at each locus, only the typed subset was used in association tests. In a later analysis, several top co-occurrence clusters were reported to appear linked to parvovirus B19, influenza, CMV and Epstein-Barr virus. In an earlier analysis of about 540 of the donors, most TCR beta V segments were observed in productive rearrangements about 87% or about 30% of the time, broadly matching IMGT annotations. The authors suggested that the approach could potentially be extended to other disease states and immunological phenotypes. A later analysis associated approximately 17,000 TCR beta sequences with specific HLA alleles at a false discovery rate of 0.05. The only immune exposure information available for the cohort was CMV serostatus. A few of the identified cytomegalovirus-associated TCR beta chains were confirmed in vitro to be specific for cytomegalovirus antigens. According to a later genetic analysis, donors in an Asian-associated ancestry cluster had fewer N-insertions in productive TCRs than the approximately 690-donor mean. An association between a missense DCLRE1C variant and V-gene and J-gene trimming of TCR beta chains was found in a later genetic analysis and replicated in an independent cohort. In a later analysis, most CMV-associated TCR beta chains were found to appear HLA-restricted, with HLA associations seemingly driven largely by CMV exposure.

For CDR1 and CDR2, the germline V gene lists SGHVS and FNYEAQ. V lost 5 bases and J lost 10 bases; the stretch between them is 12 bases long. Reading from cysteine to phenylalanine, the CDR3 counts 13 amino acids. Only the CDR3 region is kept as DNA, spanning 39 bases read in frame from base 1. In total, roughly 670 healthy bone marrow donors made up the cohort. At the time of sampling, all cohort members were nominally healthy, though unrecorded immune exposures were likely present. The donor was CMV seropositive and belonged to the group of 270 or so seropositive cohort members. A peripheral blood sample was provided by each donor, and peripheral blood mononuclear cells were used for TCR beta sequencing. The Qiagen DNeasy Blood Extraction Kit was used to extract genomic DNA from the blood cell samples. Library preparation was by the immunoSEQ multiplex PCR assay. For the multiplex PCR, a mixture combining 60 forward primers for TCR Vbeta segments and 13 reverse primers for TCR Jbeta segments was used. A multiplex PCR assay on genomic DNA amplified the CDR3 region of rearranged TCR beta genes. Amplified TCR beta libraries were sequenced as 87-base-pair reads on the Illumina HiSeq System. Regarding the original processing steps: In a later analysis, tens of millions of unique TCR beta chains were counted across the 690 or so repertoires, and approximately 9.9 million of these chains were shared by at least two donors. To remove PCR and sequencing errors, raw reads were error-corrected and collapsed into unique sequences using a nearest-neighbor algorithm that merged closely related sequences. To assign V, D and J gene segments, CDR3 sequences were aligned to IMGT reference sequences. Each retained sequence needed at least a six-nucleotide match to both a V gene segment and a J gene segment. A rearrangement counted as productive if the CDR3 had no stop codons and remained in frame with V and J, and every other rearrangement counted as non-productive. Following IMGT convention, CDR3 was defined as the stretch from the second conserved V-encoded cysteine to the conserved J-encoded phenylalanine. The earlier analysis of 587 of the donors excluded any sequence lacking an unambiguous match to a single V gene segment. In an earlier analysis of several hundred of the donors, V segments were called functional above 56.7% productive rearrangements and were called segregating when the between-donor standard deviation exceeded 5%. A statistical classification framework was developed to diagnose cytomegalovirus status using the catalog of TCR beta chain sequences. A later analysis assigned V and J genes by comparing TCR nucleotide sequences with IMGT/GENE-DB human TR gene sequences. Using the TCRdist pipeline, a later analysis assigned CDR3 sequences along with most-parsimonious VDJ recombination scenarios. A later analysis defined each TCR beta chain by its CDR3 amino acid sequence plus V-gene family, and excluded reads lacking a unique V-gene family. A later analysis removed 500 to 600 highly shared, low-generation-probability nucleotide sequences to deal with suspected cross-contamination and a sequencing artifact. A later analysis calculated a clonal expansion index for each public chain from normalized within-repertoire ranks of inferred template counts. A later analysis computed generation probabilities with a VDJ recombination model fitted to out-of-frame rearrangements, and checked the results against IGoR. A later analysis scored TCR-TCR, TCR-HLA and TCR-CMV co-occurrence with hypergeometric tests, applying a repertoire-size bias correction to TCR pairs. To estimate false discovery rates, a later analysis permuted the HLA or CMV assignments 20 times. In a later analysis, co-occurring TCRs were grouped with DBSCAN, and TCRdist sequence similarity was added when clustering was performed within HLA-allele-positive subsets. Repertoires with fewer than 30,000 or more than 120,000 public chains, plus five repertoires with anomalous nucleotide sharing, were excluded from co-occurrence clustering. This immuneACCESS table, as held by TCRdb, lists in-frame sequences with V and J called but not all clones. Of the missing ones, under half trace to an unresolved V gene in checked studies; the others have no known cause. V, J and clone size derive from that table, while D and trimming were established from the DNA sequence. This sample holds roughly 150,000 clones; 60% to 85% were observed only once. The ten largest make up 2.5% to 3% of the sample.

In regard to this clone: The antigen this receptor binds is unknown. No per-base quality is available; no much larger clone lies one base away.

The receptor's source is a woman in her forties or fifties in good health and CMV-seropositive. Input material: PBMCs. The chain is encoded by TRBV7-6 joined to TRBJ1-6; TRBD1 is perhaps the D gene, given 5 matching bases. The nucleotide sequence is TGTGCCAGCAGCGGCGGGGCTGGCTCACCCCTCCACTTT. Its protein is CASSGGAGSPLHF.